This section outlines one T cell receptor (beta chain) sequence together with its context. The authors defined TPEX cells as CCR7+ PD-1+ TIGIT+ early memory CD8+ T cells carrying exhausted-like traits. This sample was included in a study of human CD8 memory T cell subsets. The CDR3 extends over 13 amino acids. Preparation of the TCR beta libraries relied on UMI-labeled 5' RACE. From the 5' RACE reads, TCRdb lists one entry per CDR3 protein and no DNA. This table holds 9,500 to 12,000 distinct CDR3 sequences. The sequence came from a human donor in good health. The chain employs TRBV12-1 and TRBJ2-7; with no DNA, the TCRdb D assignment of TRBD1 cannot be verified. TRBV12-1 is assigned pseudogene status. The sample taken for sequencing was CD8+ T cells from PBMCs. The CDR3 sequence: CASSPRPFYEQYF.